The 19 T cell receptor beta chains reported below all come from one sample, sequenced in a study of identical twins. TCRdb fed the 5' RACE reads into MiXCR, producing one record per CDR3 protein. The table shows around 250,000 distinct CDR3 sequences, with about 8.5% occurring only once. This sample was shared with a second study, whose subject was yellow fever vaccine responses in identical twins.

Sequencing was performed on CD8+ T cells sorted from blood. These TCRs come from a woman between 18 and 30 years old in good health.

This clonotype was seen only a few times. The chain carries TRBV7-8 and TRBJ2-4, with D perhaps TRBD2 (6 bases). The CDR3 runs to 13 residues. CDR1 and CDR2 (germline): SGHVS, FQNEAQ. V was clipped by 1 base and J by 6 bases, with 7 bases between them. This CDR3 is CASSLGGGNIQYF. The CDR3 coding sequence is TGTGCCAGCAGCTTAGGGGGAGGAAACATTCAGTACTTC.

This clonotype has a count of ten or more. V is TRBV6-5 and J is TRBJ2-7, with 7 positions matching TRBD2. The CDR3 loop spans 14 amino acids. The V and J ends lost 4 bases and 2 bases, in that order; junction bases with no gene match: 5. Germline CDR1 is MNHEY and CDR2 is SVGAGI. CDR3 amino acids: CASSFRGDTYEQYF. CDR3 sequence (DNA): TGTGCCAGCAGTTTCCGGGGGGATACCTACGAGCAGTACTTC.

This clonotype was seen only a few times. This sequence joins TRBV6-2 or TRBV6-3 and TRBJ2-2; D not resolved. Trimming stripped 4 bases from V and 2 bases from J, with 8 bases between. Per germline, CDR1 MNHEY and CDR2 SVGEGT. CDR3 length equals 14 residues. In nucleotides, the CDR3 is TGTGCCAGCAGTTTTCGGATAAACACCGGGGAGCTGTTTTTT. Protein product: CASSFRINTGELFF.

This chain joins TRBV24-1 and TRBJ1-2; TRBD1 matches 8 bases. This CDR3 is built from 15 residues. Unmatched junction bases numbered 8, after V lost 1 base and J lost 8 bases. The germline CDR1 and CDR2 sequences are KGHDR and SFDVKD. CDR3 in DNA: TGTGCCACCAGTGATTTTCCAACAGGGGGTGAAGGCTACACCTTC. Translating gives CATSDFPTGGEGYTF.

This clonotype showed up just a few times. This sequence joins TRBV15 and TRBJ2-5, with D unclear. Germline values: CDR1 LNHNV, CDR2 YYDKDF (reference sequence). This CDR3 spans 15 amino acids. The V end was cut by 0 bases, the J end by 0 bases, with 8 bases between. CDR3 region: CATSRDLGNQETQYF. Here the CDR3 DNA reads TGTGCCACCAGCAGAGATCTTGGCAACCAAGAGACCCAGTACTTC.

This clonotype has a handful of counts. The chain couples TRBV27 to TRBJ2-1; perhaps TRBD1 as D (5 bases). This CDR3 is 12 amino acids long. Trimming left V 3 bases short and J 9 bases short, with 9 bases between. The V gene's germline CDR1 is MNHEY and CDR2 SMNVEV (reference sequence). The CDR3 DNA reads TGTGCCAGCAGTTTTGACAGTGGTGAGCAGTTCTTC. Translated: CASSFDSGEQFF.

The table lists this clonotype with many counts. The chain employs TRBV7-9 and TRBJ2-7; D not certain. Germline V gene sequence: CDR1 SEHNR, CDR2 FQNEAQ (reference sequence). Trimming removed 11 bases from V and 3 bases from J, with 17 bases in between. This CDR3 spans 13 amino acids. As DNA, the CDR3 is TGTGCCTCCCGTGGGGAAAATTACTACGAGCAGTACTTC. Translation gives CASRGENYYEQYF.

This clonotype turned up a few times. CDR3 sequence: CASRQPGTLNTEAFF. CDR3 DNA sequence: TGTGCCAGCAGACAACCCGGGACACTGAACACTGAAGCTTTCTTT. The chain uses TRBV11-2 and TRBJ1-1; TRBD1 might be the D (6 bases). Germline V gene data show CDR1 as SGHAT and CDR2 as FQNNGV. With 6 bases removed from V and 0 bases from J, the gap between germline ends came to 14 bases. This CDR3 has 15 residues.

In this sample, this clonotype turned up a few times. The CDR3, as DNA: TGTGCCAGCAGCCATACCACCACTGAAGCTTTCTTT. Residues: CASSHTTTEAFF. V is TRBV28 and J is TRBJ1-1; D uncertain. The germline V gene has CDR1 MDHEN and CDR2 SYDVKM. The CDR3 loop spans 12 amino acids. V was clipped by 6 bases and J by 4 bases, with 9 bases between them. The variable domain in full, completed from reference TRBV28 and TRBJ1-1, reads DVKVTQSSRYLVKRTGEKVFLECVQDMDHENMFWYRQDPGLGLRLIYFSYDVKMKEKGDIPEGYSVSREKKERFSLILESASTNQTSMYLCASSHTTTEAFFGQGTRLTVV.

The chain is built from TRBV20-1 and TRBJ2-1; 13 bases agree with TRBD2. V dropped 6 bases and J dropped 10; count of bases not matched to a gene: 9. The CDR3 contains 14 residues. Per germline, CDR1 DFQATT and CDR2 SNEGSKA (reference sequence). CDR3 residues: CSAPGLAGFWEQFF. The CDR3 DNA reads as TGCAGTGCCCCGGGACTAGCGGGGTTTTGGGAGCAGTTCTTC.

The V call is TRBV20-1, the J call TRBJ2-1; TRBD1 might be the D (6 bases). From germline, CDR1 is DFQATT and CDR2 SNEGSKA (reference sequence). Trimming removed 1 base at V and 0 bases at J, with 28 bases between. This CDR3 has 21 amino acids. CDR3 coding DNA: TGCAGTGCTAGAGGATTTAGGGACACATCTCCATCCCCCAGCTCCTACAATGAGCAGTTCTTC. Its protein is CSARGFRDTSPSPSSYNEQFF.

The table lists this clonotype with a few counts. The CDR3 bases are TGTGCCAGCAGTCCCCGGGACAGGGAGTCCCACAATGAGCAGTTCTTC. This codes for CASSPRDRESHNEQFF. The chain is built from TRBV27 and TRBJ2-1; 9 bases line up with TRBD1. Trimming cost V 5 bases and J 5 bases; bases outside gene matches: 10. Germline V gene sequence: CDR1 MNHEY, CDR2 SMNVEV (reference sequence). CDR3 length equals 16 residues.

The J gene is TRBJ1-1, the V gene TRBV2; D unclear. Germline V CDR1 and CDR2: SNHLY, FYNNEI. The CDR3 covers 10 residues. V was cut by 8 bases and J by 11 bases, with 12 bases left in between. This chain's CDR3 is CASVVGSAFF. CDR3 nucleotide sequence: TGTGCCAGCGTTGTTGGGTCTGCTTTCTTT.

The gene calls are TRBV29-1 and TRBJ2-1, with D possibly called TRBD1 or TRBD2 (5 bases each). Trimming shortened V by 7 bases and J by 9 bases, and 16 bases separated the two germline ends. The CDR3 consists of 12 residues. Germline V gene sequence: CDR1 SQVTM, CDR2 ANQGSEA. CDR3 residues: CSGGSLGTEQFF. CDR3 DNA sequence: TGCAGCGGGGGGTCCCTTGGGACTGAGCAGTTCTTC.

This clonotype occurred many times. The CDR3 loop is CSARDFASGKGYEQYF. In nucleotides, the CDR3 is TGCAGTGCTAGAGATTTCGCTAGCGGGAAAGGTTACGAGCAGTACTTC. The rearrangement joins TRBV20-1 to TRBJ2-7, with 9 bases matching TRBD2. The junction had 10 bases not matched to a gene; V was cut back by 0 bases and J by 4 bases. Germline V gives CDR1 DFQATT, CDR2 SNEGSKA (reference sequence). This CDR3 region has 16 residues.

This clonotype has at least ten counts. The gene calls are TRBV4-3 and TRBJ2-1; D possibly matches TRBD1 or TRBD2 (5 bases each). This CDR3 contains 16 residues. V lost 4 bases to trimming and J lost 4 bases, with 17 bases between them. Germline V lookup: CDR1 LGHNA, CDR2 YSLEER. In nucleotides, the CDR3 is TGCGCCAGCAGCCTCACCCGGGGACGCGAATACAATGAGCAGTTCTTC. This translates into CASSLTRGREYNEQFF.

This clonotype was detected a few times. The J gene is TRBJ2-5, the V gene TRBV27; 9 bases map to TRBD2. Losses at the gene ends were 2 bases for V and 3 bases for J; bases not matched to a gene: 10. CDR3 length equals 17 residues. Per the germline V gene, CDR1 is MNHEY and CDR2 is SMNVEV (reference sequence). CDR3 loop: CASSLGRGGYREETQYF. The CDR3 DNA sequence: TGTGCCAGCAGTTTAGGGCGGGGGGGCTATCGTGAAGAGACCCAGTACTTC.

This clonotype was seen ten or more times. The chain has TRBV29-1 and TRBJ2-3; 10 bases align to TRBD2. This CDR3 is built from 14 residues. Germline CDR1 is SQVTM and CDR2 is ANQGSEA. V was pared by 5 bases and J by 4 bases, with 6 bases of the junction left unmatched. The CDR3 nucleotides read TGCAGCGTTCTACTAGCGGGGTCCCCAGATACGCAGTATTTT. Amino acid sequence: CSVLLAGSPDTQYF.

The J gene is TRBJ2-7, the V gene TRBV14; 12 positions agree with TRBD2. V gave up 3 bases and J gave up 7 bases; unmatched junction bases: 10. The CDR3 has 16 amino acids. Germline V gene lookup returns CDR1 SGHDN and CDR2 FVKESK. The CDR3 nucleotides read TGTGCCAGCAGCCATGTGCTAGCGGGAGGGCCGGGTGAGCAGTACTTC. This codes for CASSHVLAGGPGEQYF.